Below, 10 T cell receptor beta chains from the same sample are listed, as sequenced in a study of blood T cell repertoires in COVID-19. Clones were read by immunoSEQ multiplex PCR, and TCRdb kept only the in-frame ones, dropping some. The data contain 40,000 or so clones, about 74% of them singletons. Sequencing was done on a sample of peripheral blood. Receptor source: a man aged 70-80 years with COVID-19, enrolled during active disease.

The chain is built from TRBV6-2 or TRBV6-3 and TRBJ2-2, with 10 positions matching TRBD2. The germline gives CDR1 MNHEY, CDR2 SVGEGT. With V trimmed by 6 bases and J by 5 bases, 9 bases remained unmatched. The CDR3 length is 16 residues. CDR3 protein: CASSRTSGVTTGELFF. As DNA, the CDR3 is TGTGCCAGCAGCCGAACTAGCGGGGTTACGACCGGGGAGCTGTTTTTT.

This clone was picked up a small number of times. The V call is TRBV6-5, the J call TRBJ2-1; 7 bases map to TRBD2. After removal of 4 bases from V and 8 bases from J, the junction contained 2 bases not matched to a gene. The CDR3 runs to 12 residues. CDR1 and CDR2 from the germline V gene are MNHEY and SVGAGI. The chain's CDR3 is CASSSRGDEQFF. The CDR3 nucleotides read TGTGCCAGCAGTTCCCGGGGGGATGAGCAGTTCTTC.

This chain uses TRBV14 with TRBJ2-7; D perhaps matches TRBD2 (6 bases). The length of the CDR3 is 15 residues. V lost 0 bases and J lost 7, with 16 bases in between. The germline V gene has CDR1 SGHDN and CDR2 FVKESK. The CDR3 coding sequence is TGTGCCAGCAGCCAAGATCCATCCGGAGGGGTGGAGCAGTACTTC. It translates to CASSQDPSGGVEQYF. The entire variable domain, with the rest obtained from reference TRBV14 and TRBJ2-7, is as follows: EAGVTQFPSHSVIEKGQTVTLRCDPISGHDNLYWYRRVMGKEIKFLLHFVKESKQDESGMPNNRFLAERTGGTYSTLKVQPAELEDSGVYFCASSQDPSGGVEQYFGPGTRLTVT.

This clone was observed a handful of times. The rearrangement links TRBV6-2 or TRBV6-3 to TRBJ2-7; 10 bases map to TRBD2. This CDR3 contains 16 residues. Trimming at V came to 2 bases and at J to 7 bases, leaving 11 bases not matched to a gene. Germline lookup yields CDR1 MNHEY and CDR2 SVGEGT. CDR3 region: CASSYPKLAGRWEQYF. The CDR3 nucleotides are TGTGCCAGCAGTTACCCGAAACTAGCGGGGAGGTGGGAGCAGTACTTC.

This clone has just a few counts. The chain links TRBV7-9 to TRBJ1-1; TRBD1 might be the D (6 bases). The CDR3 runs 13 residues. The V and J ends lost 2 bases and 6 bases respectively, with 10 bases between them. Germline CDR1 is SEHNR and CDR2 is FQNEAQ (reference sequence). The CDR3 DNA follows: TGTGCCAGCAGCTTATGGGGGCGGGCTGAAGCTTTCTTT. It codes for CASSLWGRAEAFF.

This clone showed up just a few times. This chain joins TRBV6-5 and TRBJ1-5; possible D gene TRBD1, 6 bases. Trimming removed 1 base at V and 7 bases at J, with 11 bases between. The CDR3 spans 14 residues. Germline V lookup: CDR1 MNHEY, CDR2 SVGAGI. The CDR3 here is CASSYWGLDQPQHF. For the CDR3, the DNA is TGTGCCAGCAGTTACTGGGGGCTCGACCAGCCCCAGCATTTT.

This clone appeared a single time. The rearrangement uses TRBV19 and TRBJ2-3; the match to TRBD1 covers 10 bases. In germline, CDR1 is LNHDA, CDR2 SQIVND (reference sequence). The CDR3 runs 14 residues. V was clipped by 10 bases and J by 4 bases; unmatched bases: 8. The chain's CDR3 is CATRQGALADTQYF. CDR3 coding DNA: TGTGCCACCCGACAGGGGGCATTGGCAGATACGCAGTATTTT.

V is TRBV10-3 and J is TRBJ2-3, with D hard to call. The germline V gene encodes CDR1 ENHRY and CDR2 SYGVKD. Trimming stripped 2 bases from V and 2 bases from J, with 8 bases between. The CDR3 is 14 residues long. For the CDR3, the DNA is TGTGCCATCAGTGAGCCTAGTTTCACAGATACGCAGTATTTT. This gives the protein CAISEPSFTDTQYF.

The rearrangement links TRBV6-1 to TRBJ2-5; no definite D call. This CDR3 contains 13 residues. The V gene lost 2 bases and the J gene lost 2 bases, with 6 bases spanning the gap. In germline, CDR1 is MNHNS, CDR2 SASEGT. CDR3 sequence: CASSERPQETQYF. Written as DNA, the CDR3 is TGTGCCAGCAGTGAACGTCCGCAAGAGACCCAGTACTTC.

The chain combines TRBV13 with TRBJ1-1; a possible D gene is TRBD1 (6 bases). Germline V gene data show CDR1 as PRHDT and CDR2 as FYEKMQ (reference sequence). The germline V and J ends were trimmed by 5 bases and 11 bases, with 12 bases remaining between them. The CDR3 covers 11 residues. For the CDR3, the DNA is TGTGCCAGCAGCAATACAGGGTGGGCTTTCTTT. Translated, it gives CASSNTGWAFF.